These 29 T cell receptor beta chains came from one sample sequenced in a study of cytomegalovirus exposure and HLA in healthy donors. PCR involved 60 Vbeta and 13 Jbeta primers. The assay was immunoSEQ multiplex PCR, and TCRdb's table has in-frame clones only and misses some. The table records approximately 190,000 clones, around four fifths of them present only once. Sequenced sample: PBMCs. The receptors come from a woman between 18 and 30 years old in good health and CMV-seronegative.

V gene TRBV6-1 combines with J gene TRBJ1-5; TRBD1 might be the D (6 bases). V dropped 4 bases and J dropped 6 bases, with 19 bases sitting between them. CDR3 size: 16 residues. Germline assignment: CDR1 MNHNS and CDR2 SASEGT. The CDR3 reads CASSGAGTTGGQPQHF. CDR3 bases: TGTGCCAGCAGTGGGGCCGGGACAACCGGAGGTCAGCCCCAGCATTTT.

The chain uses TRBV2 and TRBJ2-5; a weak D match, TRBD1 (6 bases). Germline CDR1 SNHLY, CDR2 FYNNEI. V lost 3 bases, J lost 11 bases, and 16 bases lay in between. The CDR3 has 13 amino acids. The CDR3 sequence: CASSDWTAQEQYF. Here the CDR3 DNA reads TGTGCCAGCAGTGATTGGACAGCCCAGGAGCAGTACTTC.

In this sample, this clone turned up a few times. The chain employs TRBV5-4 and TRBJ1-2, with 12 bases lining up with TRBD1. Unmatched junction bases numbered 3, after V lost 3 bases and J lost 6 bases. Germline V gene lookup returns CDR1 SGHNT and CDR2 YYREEE (reference sequence). CDR3 length: 14 amino acids. This chain's CDR3 is CASSWDRGLDGYTF. The CDR3 DNA reads TGTGCCAGCAGCTGGGACAGGGGGCTCGATGGCTACACCTTC.

The V call is TRBV5-6, the J call TRBJ1-3; weak D call: TRBD1 (5 bases). The CDR3 covers 14 residues. Germline loops: CDR1 SGHDT, CDR2 YYEEEE. The V end was cut by 1 base, the J end by 4 bases, with 9 bases between. The CDR3 sequence: CASSLRGVGNTIYF. The CDR3 DNA follows: TGTGCCAGCAGCTTGCGGGGGGTAGGAAACACCATATATTTT.

The rearrangement uses TRBV6-1 and TRBJ1-1, with 8 bases fitting TRBD1. Germline V gene lookup returns CDR1 MNHNS and CDR2 SASEGT. This CDR3 contains 14 residues. With V trimmed by 5 bases and J by 7 bases, 9 bases remained unmatched. The CDR3 spells CASSPQGQGGEAFF. Written as DNA, the CDR3 is TGTGCCAGCAGTCCCCAAGGACAGGGAGGTGAAGCTTTCTTT.

The chain joins TRBV5-1 to TRBJ1-2; 11 bases align to TRBD1. Trimming removed 3 bases from V and 14 bases from J; junction bases left unmatched: 15. The germline CDR1 and CDR2 sequences are SGHRS and YFSETQ. This CDR3 is 15 amino acids long. DNA of the CDR3: TGCGCCAGCAGCTCAACACCGGGACAGGGGGGAATTAAAACCTTC. Its protein is CASSSTPGQGGIKTF.

V gene TRBV19 combines with J gene TRBJ1-5; the match to TRBD1 covers 9 bases. The CDR3 totals 14 residues. The germline gives CDR1 LNHDA, CDR2 SQIVND (reference sequence). J was trimmed by 5 bases and V by 6 bases; bases with no gene match: 5. CDR3 bases: TGTGCCAGTAGCCGGGACAGGGATTATCAGCCCCAGCATTTT. Translation: CASSRDRDYQPQHF. Looking up the rest from reference TRBV19 and TRBJ1-5 gives the full variable domain: DGGITQSPKYLFRKEGQNVTLSCEQNLNHDAMYWYRQDPGQGLRLIYYSQIVNDFQKGDIAEGYSVSREKKESFPLTVTSAQKNPTAFYLCASSRDRDYQPQHFGDGTRLSIL.

The rearrangement links TRBV14 to TRBJ2-3; tentative D call: TRBD1 (6 bases). Per the germline V gene, CDR1 is SGHDN and CDR2 is FVKESK. The CDR3 extends over 13 amino acids. Trimming took off 0 bases at V and 9 bases at J, with 10 bases between the two ends. The CDR3 is CASSQDTQGTQYF. CDR3 sequence (DNA): TGTGCCAGCAGCCAAGACACCCAGGGGACGCAGTATTTT.

The CDR3 coding sequence is TGTGCCAGCAGCTTAGCGGTTCTAGCGGGAGGGACGGGGACCGGGGAGCTGTTTTTT. Its translation is CASSLAVLAGGTGTGELFF. The chain is built from TRBV7-8 and TRBJ2-2; 12 positions match TRBD2. V gave up 0 bases and J gave up 5 bases; unmatched junction bases: 10. The length of the CDR3 is 19 residues. Germline CDR1 and CDR2: SGHVS and FQNEAQ.

In its sample, this clone was seen a few times. The chain joins TRBV6-1 to TRBJ1-1, with TRBD1 as a possible D gene (5 bases). The CDR3 has 14 residues. The germline gives CDR1 MNHNS, CDR2 SASEGT. Trimming shortened V by 0 bases and J by 7 bases, and 12 bases separated the two germline ends. As DNA, the CDR3 is TGTGCCAGCAGTGAAGCGGGGGGTTTGTATGAAGCTTTCTTT. Its translation: CASSEAGGLYEAFF.

The chain joins TRBV6-5 to TRBJ2-2; D gene uncertain. This CDR3 has 13 residues. Germline-derived CDR1 and CDR2 are MNHEY and SVGAGI. V lost 2 bases and J 6 bases, leaving 7 bases between the germline ends. The CDR3 sequence is CASSYTPAGELFF. The CDR3 coding sequence is TGTGCCAGCAGTTACACTCCGGCCGGGGAGCTGTTTTTT.

V gene TRBV7-2 combines with J gene TRBJ2-5, with 7 bases lining up with TRBD1. The J call may be in error: the DNA end matches TRBJ2-7 better. Germline CDR1 is SGHTA and CDR2 is FQGNSA. The length of the CDR3 is 15 residues. DNA for the CDR3: TGTGCCAGCAGCTTGGGGGTCAGGGGGATCTACGAGCAGTACTTC. Protein: CASSLGVRGIYEQYF.

This chain uses TRBV7-8 with TRBJ1-3; D gene unclear. CDR1 SGHVS and CDR2 FQNEAQ come from the germline V gene. The CDR3 loop spans 13 amino acids. Trimming pared 5 bases from V and 3 bases from J, leaving 8 bases between. This chain's CDR3 is CASSPRDGNTIYF. The CDR3 coding sequence is TGTGCCAGCAGCCCCCGAGATGGAAACACCATATATTTT. Drawing the rest from reference TRBV7-8 and TRBJ1-3, the complete variable domain is GAGVSQSPRYKVAKRGQDVALRCDPISGHVSLFWYQQALGQGPEFLTYFQNEAQLDKSGLPSDRFFAERPEGSVSTLKIQRTQQEDSAVYLCASSPRDGNTIYFGEGSWLTVV.

The J gene is TRBJ2-5, the V gene TRBV6-5, with D possibly matching TRBD1 (5 bases). The CDR3 length is 13 residues. V lost 6 bases, J lost 0 bases, and 8 bases lay in between. Germline CDR1 MNHEY, CDR2 SVGAGI. Here the CDR3 reads CASRPDNQETQYF. The CDR3, as DNA: TGTGCCAGCAGACCGGACAACCAAGAGACCCAGTACTTC.

The chain recombines TRBV27 with TRBJ2-3; perhaps TRBD1 as D (5 bases). This CDR3 has 14 amino acids. Between the trimmed V and J ends, which lost 5 bases and 6 bases, there was a span of 15 bases. The V gene's germline CDR1 is MNHEY and CDR2 SMNVEV (reference sequence). The CDR3 bases are TGTGCCAGCAGTCCGCTGGCAGGGCTGGATACGCAGTATTTT. As protein: CASSPLAGLDTQYF.

The V and J genes are TRBV7-9 and TRBJ2-5, with D possibly being TRBD1 (5 bases). The length of the CDR3 is 13 residues. V shed 5 bases and J shed 2 bases, with 9 bases lying between them. Germline CDR1 reads SEHNR; CDR2 reads FQNEAQ (reference sequence). CDR3: CASSPAGQETQYF. The CDR3 DNA sequence: TGTGCCAGCAGCCCCGCAGGGCAAGAGACCCAGTACTTC.

The chain couples TRBV9 to TRBJ2-1; D unclear. V lost 4 bases and J 10 bases, leaving 12 bases between the germline ends. In germline, CDR1 is SGDLS, CDR2 YYNGEE. The CDR3 has 12 residues. Here the CDR3 reads CASSTTEEEQFF. The DNA of the CDR3 is TGTGCCAGCAGCACCACCGAGGAGGAGCAGTTCTTC.

The rearrangement joins TRBV1 to TRBJ2-3; TRBD2 is taken as the D call from the table, unchecked against the DNA. TRBV1 is a pseudogene. CDR3 length: 20 residues. This CDR3 is CTSSLPPGLAGGEARDTQYF. The DNA for the CDR3 is TGCACCAGCAGCCTTCCGCCGGGACTAGCGGGGGGGGAGGCTAGAGATACGCAGTATTTT.

The DNA for the CDR3 is TGTGCCAGCTCCACCGGGACAACATATAGCAATCAGCCCCAGCATTTT. It yields the protein CASSTGTTYSNQPQHF. The V call is TRBV2, the J call TRBJ1-5; TRBD1 might be the D (6 bases). This CDR3 is built from 16 residues. V shed 8 bases and J shed 0 bases, with 17 bases lying between them. Germline V CDR1 and CDR2: SNHLY, FYNNEI.

V gene TRBV6-1 combines with J gene TRBJ2-1; 8 nucleotides agree with TRBD2. V lost 11 bases to trimming and J lost 7 bases; unmatched junction nucleotides: 16. Germline CDR1 MNHNS, CDR2 SASEGT. There are 15 residues in the CDR3. The CDR3 nucleotides are TGTGCCGCCCGCCTGGGTGGGACTAGGGGTAATGAGCAGTTCTTC. The encoded protein is CAARLGGTRGNEQFF.

The gene calls are TRBV5-1 and TRBJ1-1; 9 bases are shared with TRBD1. Germline assignment: CDR1 SGHRS and CDR2 YFSETQ. The CDR3 runs 15 residues. The trim removed 4 bases at V and 3 bases at J, leaving 7 bases unmatched. For the CDR3, the DNA is TGCGCCAGCAGCGGGACAGGGCCAAGGGACACTGAAGCTTTCTTT. The encoded protein is CASSGTGPRDTEAFF.

Of note for this clone: The same CDR3 arises from other DNA sequences in this sample as well. The CDR3 spells CASSDGQELYGYTF. DNA for the CDR3: TGCGCCAGCAGTGACGGACAGGAGCTGTATGGCTACACCTTC. The chain is built from TRBV10-1 and TRBJ1-2, with TRBD1 identical over 7 bases. The CDR3 is made up of 14 amino acids. V trimming: 3 bases; J trimming: 5 bases; junction bases outside the gene matches: 6. CDR1 is WNHNN and CDR2 is SYGVQD in the germline V gene (reference sequence).

The CDR3 is CASSISGPRDEKLFF. CDR3 bases: TGTGCCAGCAGTATCTCAGGGCCCCGAGATGAAAAACTGTTTTTT. J is TRBJ1-4 and V is TRBV27; a possible D gene is TRBD1 (5 bases). The CDR3 spans 15 residues. The V end was cut by 5 bases, the J end by 6 bases, with 16 bases between. Germline CDR1 is MNHEY and CDR2 is SMNVEV (reference sequence). The complete variable domain, with remaining parts taken from reference TRBV27 and TRBJ1-4, reads EAQVTQNPRYLITVTGKKLTVTCSQNMNHEYMSWYRQDPGLGLRQIYYSMNVEVTDKGDVPEGYKVSRKEKRNFPLILESPSPNQTSLYFCASSISGPRDEKLFFGSGTQLSVL.

This clone has only one observation. J is TRBJ2-7 and V is TRBV5-4; the match to TRBD1 covers 8 bases. The CDR3 is made up of 15 amino acids. Germline CDR1 reads SGHNT; CDR2 reads YYREEE (reference sequence). The trim removed 4 bases at V and 2 bases at J, leaving 8 bases unmatched. The CDR3, as DNA: TGTGCCAGCAGCGCCCTGGGGGGACAGGCCTACGAGCAGTACTTC. Translating gives CASSALGGQAYEQYF.

The chain links TRBV10-3 to TRBJ2-5; tentative D call: TRBD1 (5 bases). CDR3 length: 15 amino acids. V was shortened by 6 bases and J by 2 bases, with 16 bases between the two germline ends. CDR1 ENHRY and CDR2 SYGVKD come from the germline V gene. The CDR3 sequence: CAISPGISEQETQYF. In nucleotides, the CDR3 is TGTGCCATCAGCCCAGGGATAAGTGAACAAGAGACCCAGTACTTC.

V gene TRBV7-9 combines with J gene TRBJ2-1; 11 bases line up with TRBD2. The germline V gene encodes CDR1 SEHNR and CDR2 FQNEAQ (reference sequence). V lost 5 bases to trimming and J lost 4 bases; unmatched junction nucleotides: 7. CDR3 length: 16 amino acids. DNA for the CDR3: TGTGCCAGCAGCACACCTACTAGCGGGGGTTACAATGAGCAGTTCTTC. It is translated as CASSTPTSGGYNEQFF.

The table lists this clone with a few counts. The chain employs TRBV5-1 and TRBJ1-1; maybe TRBD1 (5 bases). The CDR3 length is 12 residues. Germline loops: CDR1 SGHRS, CDR2 YFSETQ. V lost 6 bases and J lost 1, with 7 bases in between. CDR3 sequence: CASKTENTEAFF. CDR3 DNA: TGCGCCAGCAAGACAGAGAACACTGAAGCTTTCTTT.

This clone was detected only once. V and J are TRBV5-1 and TRBJ2-7; 9 positions agree with TRBD2. The V segment lost 0 bases and the J segment 5 bases; nucleotides outside the gene matches: 6. This CDR3 is built from 15 residues. Germline V gives CDR1 SGHRS, CDR2 YFSETQ. The CDR3 loop is CASSLVSGRWNEQYF. The CDR3 bases are TGCGCCAGCAGCTTGGTTAGCGGGAGATGGAACGAGCAGTACTTC.

This clone occurred a few times. The chain has TRBV27 and TRBJ1-1; the D is unclear. The CDR3 totals 15 residues. Germline assignment: CDR1 MNHEY and CDR2 SMNVEV (reference sequence). The ends were cut back, 0 bases at V and 0 bases at J, with 8 bases in the middle. The CDR3 sequence: CASSLSRNMNTEAFF. The DNA for the CDR3 is TGTGCCAGCAGTTTATCCAGGAACATGAACACTGAAGCTTTCTTT.